These T cell receptor beta chains were read from a single sample in a study of T cells in localized non-small cell lung cancer. Clones were sequenced by immunoSEQ multiplex PCR, and TCRdb holds only the in-frame ones, with some missing. The sample includes around 2,800 clones, 20% to 30% of them seen just once. The starting material was normal lung tissue next to the tumor, obtained before any cancer treatment. These receptors came from a male donor older than 55 with stage II lung adenocarcinoma. CDR3s include the opening cysteine and the closing phenylalanine or tryptophan. A D gene is named only where the DNA matches it firmly. The size entry is marked missing in some rows and otherwise reads once, few, many or a size class.

CDR3 length: 18; V gene: TRBV11-3; J gene: TRBJ1-5; clone size: medium-sized; D gene: TRBD1; CDR3 protein: CASSPTRPGTGNHQPQHF; CDR3 DNA: TGTGCCAGCAGCCCGACTCGTCCCGGGACAGGGAACCATCAGCCCCAGCATTTT
CDR3 length: 17; V gene: TRBV6-8; J gene: TRBJ2-5; clone size: few; D gene: TRBD2; CDR3 protein: CASSSRTSGSREETQYF; CDR3 DNA: TGTGCCAGCAGTTCGAGGACTAGCGGGAGTAGGGAAGAGACCCAGTACTTC
CDR3 length: 12; V gene: TRBV19; J gene: TRBJ2-1; clone size: NA; D gene: NA; CDR3 protein: CASSGIRGEQFF; CDR3 DNA: TGTGCCAGTAGTGGAATACGGGGGGAGCAGTTCTTC
CDR3 length: 15; V gene: TRBV10-1; J gene: TRBJ2-1; clone size: NA; D gene: NA; CDR3 protein: CASSESFGGGNEQFF; CDR3 DNA: TGCGCCAGCAGTGAGTCTTTCGGGGGAGGCAATGAGCAGTTCTTC
CDR3 length: 16; V gene: TRBV6-8; J gene: TRBJ1-1; clone size: large; D gene: NA; CDR3 protein: CASSYGTDDMNTEAFF; CDR3 DNA: TGTGCCAGCAGTTACGGGACGGACGACATGAACACTGAAGCTTTCTTT
CDR3 length: 12; V gene: TRBV18; J gene: TRBJ1-5; clone size: NA; D gene: NA; CDR3 protein: CASSPPDQPQHF; CDR3 DNA: TGTGCCAGCTCACCACCGGATCAGCCCCAGCATTTT
CDR3 length: 14; V gene: TRBV11-3; J gene: TRBJ2-2; clone size: few; D gene: NA; CDR3 protein: CASSLGEYTGELFF; CDR3 DNA: TGTGCCAGCAGCTTGGGGGAGTACACCGGGGAGCTGTTTTTT
CDR3 length: 16; V gene: TRBV15; J gene: TRBJ2-3; clone size: NA; D gene: NA; CDR3 protein: CATSRGTTTYTDTQYF; CDR3 DNA: TGTGCCACCAGCAGAGGCACCACCACTTACACAGATACGCAGTATTTT
CDR3 length: 15; V gene: TRBV30; J gene: TRBJ1-5; clone size: few; D gene: TRBD1; CDR3 protein: CAWKRTAGQDQPQHF; CDR3 DNA: TGTGCCTGGAAGAGAACCGCAGGACAGGATCAGCCCCAGCATTTT
CDR3 length: 14; V gene: TRBV11-3; J gene: TRBJ1-2; clone size: few; D gene: NA; CDR3 protein: CASSLPGAHYGYTF; CDR3 DNA: TGTGCCAGCAGCTTGCCCGGGGCTCACTATGGCTACACCTTC
CDR3 length: 16; V gene: TRBV10-3; J gene: TRBJ2-3; clone size: NA; D gene: TRBD2; CDR3 protein: CAISESGGGIADTQYF; CDR3 DNA: TGTGCCATCAGTGAGTCCGGCGGGGGGATCGCAGATACGCAGTATTTT
CDR3 length: 14; V gene: TRBV5-1; J gene: TRBJ2-3; clone size: NA; D gene: NA; CDR3 protein: CASSLAGGTDTQYF; CDR3 DNA: TGCGCCAGCAGCTTGGCGGGAGGCACAGATACGCAGTATTTT
CDR3 length: 14; V gene: TRBV9; J gene: TRBJ2-7; clone size: medium-sized; D gene: TRBD1; CDR3 protein: CASMGQAVAYEQYF; CDR3 DNA: TGTGCCAGCATGGGACAGGCCGTCGCGTACGAGCAGTACTTC
CDR3 length: 19; V gene: TRBV6-1; J gene: TRBJ2-7; clone size: NA; D gene: NA; CDR3 protein: CASSEAPPDTGVPPYEQYF; CDR3 DNA: TGTGCCAGCAGTGAAGCGCCCCCTGATACCGGGGTCCCTCCCTACGAGCAGTACTTC
CDR3 length: 14; V gene: TRBV29-1; J gene: TRBJ1-4; clone size: medium-sized; D gene: TRBD1; CDR3 protein: CSVDLGQGNEKLFF; CDR3 DNA: TGCAGCGTTGACCTGGGACAGGGAAATGAAAAACTGTTTTTT
CDR3 length: 14; V gene: TRBV10-3; J gene: TRBJ1-1; clone size: NA; D gene: TRBD1; CDR3 protein: CATFPTGVNTEAFF; CDR3 DNA: TGTGCCACCTTTCCGACAGGGGTGAACACTGAAGCTTTCTTT
CDR3 length: 16; V gene: TRBV7-6; J gene: TRBJ2-2; clone size: NA; D gene: TRBD1; CDR3 protein: CASSLIRTGATGELFF; CDR3 DNA: TGTGCCAGCAGCTTGATTAGGACAGGGGCAACCGGGGAGCTGTTTTTT
CDR3 length: 15; V gene: TRBV19; J gene: TRBJ1-5; clone size: NA; D gene: NA; CDR3 protein: CASSTIQGLERPQHF; CDR3 DNA: TGTGCCAGTAGCACGATTCAGGGGCTGGAGAGGCCCCAGCATTTT
CDR3 length: 15; V gene: TRBV11-3; J gene: TRBJ2-7; clone size: few; D gene: NA; CDR3 protein: CASSPGRAGFYEQYF; CDR3 DNA: TGTGCCAGCAGCCCTGGTAGGGCAGGTTTCTACGAGCAGTACTTC
CDR3 length: 16; V gene: TRBV9; J gene: TRBJ2-2; clone size: few; D gene: NA; CDR3 protein: CASSVSGGQMTGELFF; CDR3 DNA: TGTGCCAGCAGCGTTTCCGGGGGCCAAATGACCGGGGAGCTGTTTTTT
CDR3 length: 14; V gene: TRBV19; J gene: TRBJ2-7; clone size: NA; D gene: TRBD1; CDR3 protein: CASRGGTGPYEQYF; CDR3 DNA: TGTGCCAGTAGAGGGGGGACAGGGCCGTACGAGCAGTACTTC
CDR3 length: 15; V gene: TRBV19; J gene: TRBJ1-1; clone size: few; D gene: NA; CDR3 protein: CASSIASGSYTEAFF; CDR3 DNA: TGTGCCAGTAGTATAGCCTCGGGCAGTTACACTGAAGCTTTCTTT
CDR3 length: 17; V gene: TRBV6-8; J gene: TRBJ2-2; clone size: medium-sized; D gene: TRBD1; CDR3 protein: CASSRPGTGGIAGELFF; CDR3 DNA: TGTGCCAGCAGCCGCCCCGGGACAGGGGGGATTGCCGGGGAGCTGTTTTTT
CDR3 length: 13; V gene: TRBV6-8; J gene: TRBJ1-4; clone size: few; D gene: TRBD1; CDR3 protein: CASLGTGVEKLFF; CDR3 DNA: TGTGCCAGCCTGGGGACAGGAGTAGAAAAACTGTTTTTT
CDR3 length: 15; V gene: TRBV28; J gene: TRBJ1-5; clone size: NA; D gene: NA; CDR3 protein: CASSLWGNSNQPQHF; CDR3 DNA: TGTGCCAGCAGTTTATGGGGGAATAGCAATCAGCCCCAGCATTTT
CDR3 length: 14; V gene: TRBV11-3; J gene: TRBJ1-6; clone size: few; D gene: NA; CDR3 protein: CASSLQGGNSPLHF; CDR3 DNA: TGTGCCAGCAGCTTGCAAGGCGGGAATTCACCCCTCCACTTT
CDR3 length: 15; V gene: TRBV6-8; J gene: TRBJ2-1; clone size: NA; D gene: TRBD2; CDR3 protein: CASSRLAGTQDEQFF; CDR3 DNA: TGTGCCAGCAGCAGACTAGCGGGAACCCAGGATGAGCAGTTCTTC
CDR3 length: 14; V gene: TRBV6-8; J gene: TRBJ1-1; clone size: NA; D gene: TRBD1; CDR3 protein: CASSRQGANTEAFF; CDR3 DNA: TGTGCCAGCAGCCGACAGGGGGCGAACACTGAAGCTTTCTTT
CDR3 length: 15; V gene: TRBV11-3; J gene: TRBJ1-2; clone size: few; D gene: NA; CDR3 protein: CASSLQGIANYGYTF; CDR3 DNA: TGTGCCAGCAGCTTGCAGGGGATCGCTAACTATGGCTACACCTTC
CDR3 length: 13; V gene: TRBV30; J gene: TRBJ1-2; clone size: NA; D gene: NA; CDR3 protein: CAWTLGPEYGYTF; CDR3 DNA: TGTGCCTGGACCCTTGGTCCAGAATATGGCTACACCTTC
CDR3 length: 12; V gene: TRBV9; J gene: TRBJ1-6; clone size: few; D gene: NA; CDR3 protein: CASSGFNSPLHF; CDR3 DNA: TGTGCCAGCAGTGGTTTTAATTCACCCCTCCACTTT
CDR3 length: 16; V gene: TRBV11-3; J gene: TRBJ2-4; clone size: few; D gene: NA; CDR3 protein: CASSYASTGAKNIQYF; CDR3 DNA: TGTGCCAGCAGCTATGCTTCGACAGGAGCCAAAAACATTCAGTACTTC
CDR3 length: 14; V gene: TRBV5-1; J gene: TRBJ1-1; clone size: NA; D gene: TRBD1; CDR3 protein: CASSLDPRGTEAFF; CDR3 DNA: TGCGCCAGCAGCTTGGATCCCAGGGGGACTGAAGCTTTCTTT
CDR3 length: 17; V gene: TRBV7-6; J gene: TRBJ2-1; clone size: few; D gene: TRBD2; CDR3 protein: CASSSTAGLAGSHEQFF; CDR3 DNA: TGTGCCAGCAGCTCAACCGCGGGACTAGCGGGAAGCCATGAGCAGTTCTTC
CDR3 length: 12; V gene: TRBV30; J gene: TRBJ1-4; clone size: NA; D gene: NA; CDR3 protein: CAFGIYNEKLFF; CDR3 DNA: TGTGCCTTCGGGATATATAATGAAAAACTGTTTTTT
CDR3 length: 13; V gene: TRBV25-1; J gene: TRBJ2-2; clone size: NA; D gene: NA; CDR3 protein: CATQGIYTGELFF; CDR3 DNA: TGTGCCACCCAGGGGATTTACACCGGGGAGCTGTTTTTT
CDR3 length: 14; V gene: TRBV30; J gene: TRBJ1-1; clone size: few; D gene: TRBD1; CDR3 protein: CAWSATGGKTEAFF; CDR3 DNA: TGTGCCTGGAGTGCCACAGGGGGGAAAACTGAAGCTTTCTTT
CDR3 length: 12; V gene: TRBV10-3; J gene: TRBJ2-5; clone size: few; D gene: NA; CDR3 protein: CAISERGETQYF; CDR3 DNA: TGTGCCATCAGTGAGAGAGGGGAGACCCAGTACTTC
CDR3 length: 15; V gene: TRBV6-8; J gene: TRBJ2-5; clone size: medium-sized; D gene: NA; CDR3 protein: CASSHEAGPQETQYF; CDR3 DNA: TGTGCCAGCAGCCACGAGGCGGGGCCCCAGGAGACCCAGTACTTC